The clone carrying this T cell receptor (beta chain) came up many times. Trimming stripped 0 bases from V and 5 bases from J, with 17 bases between. The germline V gene encodes CDR1 SGHTS and CDR2 YDEGEE. CDR3 length equals 16 residues. The record originates from a study of T cell repertoires in cytomegalovirus infection. TCRdb re-called the reads with MiXCR, one entry per CDR3 protein. The top ten clones hold about 12% of a sample with a few hundred thousand distinct CDR3 sequences, 17% of them seen once. This rearrangement joins TRBV5-8 to TRBJ2-5; D is perhaps TRBD1 (5 bases). Source material: PBMCs. The sequence derives from a human donor in good health (CMV status not recorded). Some clones in this sample may be carry-over from other donors' samples. DNA of the CDR3: TGTGCCAGCAGCTTGGGTCGCAGGGTGAACGGGGAGACCCAGTACTTC. This sequence encodes CASSLGRRVNGETQYF.